The 23 T cell receptor beta chains given below trace back to one sample, sequenced in a study of cytomegalovirus exposure and HLA in healthy donors. With 60 Vbeta and 13 Jbeta primers, the PCR was carried out. The table came from immunoSEQ multiplex PCR; TCRdb's copy has only in-frame clones and leaves some out. The table has some 110,000 clones, around three quarters seen once. The sequenced material came from PBMCs. Receptors originate from a woman aged 25 to 39 in good health and CMV-seronegative.

This clone was counted a few times. V usage is TRBV7-8 and J usage is TRBJ1-4; D uncertain. The CDR3 is 16 residues long. The V end was cut by 4 bases, the J end by 3 bases, with 15 bases between. Per germline, CDR1 SGHVS and CDR2 FQNEAQ. CDR3 protein: CASSSSGGFANEKLFF. CDR3 coding DNA: TGTGCCAGCAGCTCCTCGGGAGGGTTCGCTAATGAAAAACTGTTTTTT.

V gene TRBV27 combines with J gene TRBJ1-2; no clear D gene. The length of the CDR3 is 16 residues. V lost 0 bases and J lost 6, with 17 bases in between. The V gene's germline CDR1 is MNHEY and CDR2 SMNVEV (reference sequence). The CDR3: CASSLSTGSGGDGYTF. The DNA for the CDR3 is TGTGCCAGCAGTTTATCGACCGGGAGTGGTGGAGATGGCTACACCTTC.

The rearrangement uses TRBV19 and TRBJ1-2, with 7 bases identical to TRBD1. The ends lost 6 bases at V and 3 bases at J; junction bases unmatched: 7. CDR1 is LNHDA, CDR2 SQIVND, per germline (reference sequence). This CDR3 is built from 14 residues. The DNA of the CDR3 is TGTGCCAGTAGAAAAGACAGGGTGGACTATGGCTACACCTTC. Translated: CASRKDRVDYGYTF.

The chain couples TRBV5-6 to TRBJ1-2; TRBD1 is a possible D gene (6 bases). The CDR3 has 15 residues. CDR1 and CDR2 (germline): SGHDT, YYEEEE. The germline V and J ends were trimmed by 2 bases and 4 bases, with 15 bases remaining between them. This chain's CDR3 is CASSFWGGASYGYTF. In nucleotides, the CDR3 is TGTGCCAGCAGCTTTTGGGGGGGGGCGAGCTATGGCTACACCTTC.

The chain has TRBV7-9 and TRBJ1-2, with 9 bases fitting TRBD1. Germline V gives CDR1 SEHNR, CDR2 FQNEAQ (reference sequence). V was clipped by 3 bases and J by 7 bases; unmatched bases: 9. The CDR3 spans 15 residues. The CDR3 reads CASSFAGTGIIGYTF. The CDR3 nucleotides are TGTGCCAGCAGCTTCGCCGGGACAGGGATTATTGGCTACACCTTC.

The V call is TRBV28, the J call TRBJ2-7; 7 bases map to TRBD2. In germline, CDR1 is MDHEN, CDR2 SYDVKM. The CDR3 sequence is 16 residues long. Losses at the gene ends were 6 bases for V and 2 bases for J; bases not matched to a gene: 13. The CDR3 protein is CASSARGSGGTYEQYF. For the CDR3, the DNA is TGTGCCAGCAGCGCTCGGGGATCGGGGGGAACCTACGAGCAGTACTTC.

V gene TRBV11-3 combines with J gene TRBJ2-1; D is possibly TRBD2 (5 bases). CDR1 and CDR2 from the germline V gene are SGHNT and YENEEA. This CDR3 comprises 14 residues. V was clipped by 4 bases and J by 1 base, with 8 bases between them. The CDR3 sequence is CASSYEGSYNEQFF. DNA for the CDR3: TGTGCCAGCAGCTACGAGGGTTCCTACAATGAGCAGTTCTTC.

J is TRBJ2-6 and V is TRBV7-6; D uncertain. The V end was cut by 2 bases, the J end by 0 bases, with 5 bases between. Germline CDR1 reads SGHVS; CDR2 reads FNYEAQ. This CDR3 is 15 amino acids long. CDR3 sequence (DNA): TGTGCCAGCAGCTTACCGGGCTCTGGGGCCAACGTCCTGACTTTC. Protein product: CASSLPGSGANVLTF.

This chain connects TRBV5-1 to TRBJ1-4, with D hard to call. The V gene's germline CDR1 is SGHRS and CDR2 YFSETQ. The CDR3 loop spans 11 amino acids. Trimming stripped 4 bases from V and 5 bases from J, with 3 bases between. The CDR3 nucleotides read TGCGCCAGCAGCCCAAATGAAAAACTGTTTTTT. Translated, it gives CASSPNEKLFF.

This chain connects TRBV7-7 to TRBJ2-7; 9 bases agree with TRBD1. CDR1 is SSHAT and CDR2 is FNYEAQ in the germline V gene (reference sequence). With 1 base clipped from V and 5 bases from J, the junction kept 3 bases outside the gene matches. The CDR3 is 14 residues long. Written as DNA, the CDR3 is TGTGCCAGCAGCTTAGGGGGACAGGGCCACGAGCAGTACTTC. Residues: CASSLGGQGHEQYF.

The CDR3 protein is CASSRDRANTEAFF. The CDR3 nucleotides read TGTGCCAGCAGCCGAGACAGGGCGAACACTGAAGCTTTCTTT. This chain joins TRBV7-8 and TRBJ1-1, with TRBD1 matching over 7 bases. CDR3 length: 14 amino acids. J lost 1 base, V lost 5 bases, and 4 bases had no gene match. Germline loops: CDR1 SGHVS, CDR2 FQNEAQ.

The chain is built from TRBV4-2 and TRBJ1-4; D remains unclear. Germline values: CDR1 LGHNA, CDR2 YNFKEQ. The CDR3 is 14 residues long. Trimming removed 2 bases from V and 6 bases from J, with 10 bases in between. The CDR3 DNA follows: TGTGCCAGCAGCCAACAGGCAAGAGATGAAAAACTGTTTTTT. It encodes CASSQQARDEKLFF.

V gene TRBV2 combines with J gene TRBJ1-1, with 8 bases aligning to TRBD1. The germline V gene has CDR1 SNHLY and CDR2 FYNNEI. There are 13 residues in the CDR3. With V trimmed by 3 bases and J by 10 bases, 7 bases remained unmatched. The CDR3 reads CASSEAGGCGAFF. CDR3 sequence (DNA): TGTGCCAGCAGTGAGGCAGGGGGCTGTGGAGCTTTCTTT.

The chain has TRBV5-1 and TRBJ2-7, with D possibly being TRBD1 (6 bases). This CDR3 spans 15 amino acids. Trimming took 0 bases from V and 5 from J, leaving 15 bases between them. In germline, CDR1 is SGHRS, CDR2 YFSETQ. The CDR3 loop is CASSLGAQGINEQYF. In DNA form, the CDR3 reads TGCGCCAGCAGCTTGGGAGCACAGGGTATTAACGAGCAGTACTTC. The full variable domain, in which reference TRBV5-1 and TRBJ2-7 provide the parts outside the CDR3, is KAGVTQTPRYLIKTRGQQVTLSCSPISGHRSVSWYQQTPGQGLQFLFEYFSETQRNKGNFPGRFSGRQFSNSRSEMNVSTLELGDSALYLCASSLGAQGINEQYFGPGTRLTVT.

The J gene is TRBJ1-1, the V gene TRBV7-9; D is undetermined. V dropped 3 bases and J dropped 3 bases, with 14 bases sitting between them. This CDR3 is 15 amino acids long. Germline V CDR1 and CDR2: SEHNR, FQNEAQ (reference sequence). The CDR3 sequence: CASSFILGGDTEAFF. The CDR3 DNA follows: TGTGCCAGCAGCTTCATCCTCGGAGGTGACACTGAAGCTTTCTTT.

This rearrangement joins TRBV5-6 to TRBJ2-5; 9 bases align to TRBD2. The end of the DNA is better explained by TRBJ2-7, so the J call may be wrong. Germline V gene lookup returns CDR1 SGHDT and CDR2 YYEEEE. The CDR3 spans 14 residues. The CDR3 loop reads CASSSGLARHEQYF. CDR3 DNA: TGTGCCAGCAGCTCCGGACTAGCGAGGCACGAGCAGTACTTC.

This clone is a singleton in its sample. The genes are TRBV10-1 and TRBJ1-4, with 7 bases that match TRBD1. The CDR3 is made up of 14 amino acids. Trimming removed 5 bases from V and 6 bases from J; junction bases left unmatched: 6. CDR1 and CDR2 (germline): WNHNN, SYGVQD (reference sequence). The CDR3 protein is CASSRSGTDEKLFF. For the CDR3, the DNA is TGCGCCAGCAGTAGGTCCGGGACAGATGAAAAACTGTTTTTT.

This sequence joins TRBV7-3 and TRBJ1-2; no clear D. CDR3 length: 13 amino acids. The germline V and J ends were trimmed by 4 bases and 10 bases, with 16 bases remaining between them. CDR1 is SGHTA and CDR2 is FQGTGA in the germline V gene. CDR3 region: CASSSEGGFHYTF. The CDR3 bases are TGTGCCAGCAGCTCAGAGGGAGGGTTTCACTACACCTTC.

The rearrangement links TRBV19 to TRBJ1-2; D gene unclear. The V end was cut by 4 bases, the J end by 0 bases, with 15 bases between. The CDR3 has 16 residues. Germline lookup yields CDR1 LNHDA and CDR2 SQIVND (reference sequence). Here the CDR3 reads CASSTTPSTSNYGYTF. CDR3 nucleotides: TGTGCCAGTAGTACAACCCCGTCTACCTCTAACTATGGCTACACCTTC.

V and J are TRBV11-3 and TRBJ1-1; D gene uncertain. The CDR3 has 15 amino acids. V was shortened by 1 base and J by 5 bases, with 14 bases between the two germline ends. Germline lookup yields CDR1 SGHNT and CDR2 YENEEA. CDR3 protein: CASSLGGSVWTEAFF. In DNA form, the CDR3 reads TGTGCCAGCAGCTTAGGAGGCAGCGTATGGACTGAAGCTTTCTTT.

The chain has TRBV5-1 and TRBJ2-2; no firm D call. Germline loops: CDR1 SGHRS, CDR2 YFSETQ. The CDR3 runs 15 residues. V lost 4 bases and J 3 bases, leaving 13 bases between the germline ends. CDR3 loop: CASSPSNGYTGELFF. The CDR3 nucleotides are TGCGCCAGCAGCCCTTCGAACGGGTACACCGGGGAGCTGTTTTTT.

This chain connects TRBV2 to TRBJ1-2, with D perhaps matching TRBD1 (5 bases). The CDR3 extends over 13 amino acids. Trimming cost V 6 bases and J 4 bases, with 12 bases left between them. CDR1 SNHLY and CDR2 FYNNEI come from the germline V gene. CDR3 sequence (DNA): TGTGCCAGCAGGGATGGTGACAGCTATGGCTACACCTTC. Translating gives CASRDGDSYGYTF.

The chain combines TRBV6-5 with TRBJ1-3; possible D gene TRBD1, 5 bases. Germline V gives CDR1 MNHEY, CDR2 SVGAGI. There are 15 residues in the CDR3. Trimming pared 8 bases from V and 4 bases from J, leaving 18 bases between. In DNA, the CDR3 is TGTGCCAGCTTAGGCCGGGGGGTGACCGGAAACACCATATATTTT. This sequence encodes CASLGRGVTGNTIYF.